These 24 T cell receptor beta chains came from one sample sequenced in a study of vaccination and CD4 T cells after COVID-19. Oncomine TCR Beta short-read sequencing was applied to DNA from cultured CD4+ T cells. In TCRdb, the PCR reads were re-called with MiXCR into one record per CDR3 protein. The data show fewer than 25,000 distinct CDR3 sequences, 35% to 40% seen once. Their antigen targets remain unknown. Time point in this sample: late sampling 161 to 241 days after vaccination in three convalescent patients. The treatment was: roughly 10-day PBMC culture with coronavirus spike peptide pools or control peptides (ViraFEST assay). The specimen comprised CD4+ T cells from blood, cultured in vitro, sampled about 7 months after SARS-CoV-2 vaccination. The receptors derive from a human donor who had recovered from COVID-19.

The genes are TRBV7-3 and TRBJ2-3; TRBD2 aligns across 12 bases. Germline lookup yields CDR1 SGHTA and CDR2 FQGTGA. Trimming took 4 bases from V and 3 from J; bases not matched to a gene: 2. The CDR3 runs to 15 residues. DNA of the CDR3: TGTGCCAGCAGCTCTAGCGGGGGGGATACAGATACGCAGTATTTT. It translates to CASSSSGGDTDTQYF.

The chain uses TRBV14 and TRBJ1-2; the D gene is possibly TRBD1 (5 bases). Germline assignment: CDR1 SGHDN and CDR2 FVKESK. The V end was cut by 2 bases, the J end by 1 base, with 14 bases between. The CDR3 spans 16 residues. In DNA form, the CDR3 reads TGTGCCAGCAGCCAATCTCGACAGATCGGTAACTATGGCTACACCTTC. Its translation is CASSQSRQIGNYGYTF.

CDR3 coding DNA: TGTGCCAGCAGCTTCAGGGCATTGGCTCCACCCCTCCACTTT. It specifies CASSFRALAPPLHF. The chain joins TRBV7-2 to TRBJ1-6; D is perhaps TRBD1 (5 bases). The CDR3 spans 14 residues. Looked up from germline, CDR1 is SGHTA and CDR2 is FQGNSA. V was pared by 3 bases and J by 11 bases, with 14 bases between.

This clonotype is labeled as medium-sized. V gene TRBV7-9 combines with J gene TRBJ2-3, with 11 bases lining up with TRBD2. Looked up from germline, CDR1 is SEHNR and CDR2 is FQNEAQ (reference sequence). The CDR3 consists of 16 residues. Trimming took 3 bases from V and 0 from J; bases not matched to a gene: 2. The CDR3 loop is CASSFRTSGSTDTQYF. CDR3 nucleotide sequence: TGTGCCAGCAGCTTTAGGACTAGCGGGAGCACAGATACGCAGTATTTT.

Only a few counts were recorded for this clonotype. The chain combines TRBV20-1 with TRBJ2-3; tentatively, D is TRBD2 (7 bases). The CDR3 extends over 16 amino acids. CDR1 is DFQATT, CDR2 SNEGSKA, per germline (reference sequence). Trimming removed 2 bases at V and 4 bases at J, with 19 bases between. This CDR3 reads CSARIGGGGIADTQYF. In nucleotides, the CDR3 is TGCAGTGCTAGAATTGGTGGGGGGGGCATCGCAGATACGCAGTATTTT.

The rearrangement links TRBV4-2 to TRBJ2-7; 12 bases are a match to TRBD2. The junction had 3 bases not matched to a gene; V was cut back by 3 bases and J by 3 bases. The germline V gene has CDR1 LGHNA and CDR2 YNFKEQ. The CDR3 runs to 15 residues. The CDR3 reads CASSQLLAGGYEQYF. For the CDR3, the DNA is TGTGCCAGCAGCCAGCTACTAGCGGGGGGCTACGAGCAGTACTTC.

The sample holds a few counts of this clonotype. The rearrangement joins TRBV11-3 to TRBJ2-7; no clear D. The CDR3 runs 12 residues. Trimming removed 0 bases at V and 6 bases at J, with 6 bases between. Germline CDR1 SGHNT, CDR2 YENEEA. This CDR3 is CASSLDRTEQYF. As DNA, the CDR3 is TGTGCCAGCAGCTTAGACAGGACCGAGCAGTACTTC.

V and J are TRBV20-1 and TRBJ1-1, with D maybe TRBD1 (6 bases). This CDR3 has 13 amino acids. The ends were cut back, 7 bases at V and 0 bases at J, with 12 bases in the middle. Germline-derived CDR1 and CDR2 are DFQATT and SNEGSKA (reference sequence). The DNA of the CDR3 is TGCAGTGTCGACAGGCGCATGAACACTGAAGCTTTCTTT. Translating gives CSVDRRMNTEAFF.

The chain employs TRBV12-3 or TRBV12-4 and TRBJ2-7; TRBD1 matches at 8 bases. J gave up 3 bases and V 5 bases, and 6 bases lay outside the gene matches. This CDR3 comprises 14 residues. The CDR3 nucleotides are TGTGCCAGCAGTGTACAGGGGGGAGTCTACGAGCAGTACTTC. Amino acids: CASSVQGGVYEQYF.

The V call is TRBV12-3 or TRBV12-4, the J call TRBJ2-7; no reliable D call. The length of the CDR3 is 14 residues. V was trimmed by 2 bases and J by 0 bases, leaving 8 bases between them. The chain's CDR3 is CASSLMWSSYEQYF. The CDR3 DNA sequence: TGTGCCAGCAGTTTAATGTGGAGCTCCTACGAGCAGTACTTC.

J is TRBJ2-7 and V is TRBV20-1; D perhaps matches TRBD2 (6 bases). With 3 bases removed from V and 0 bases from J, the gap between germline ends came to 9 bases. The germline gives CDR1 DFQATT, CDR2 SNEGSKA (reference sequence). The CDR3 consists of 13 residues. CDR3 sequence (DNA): TGCAGTGCTAGTCCCGGGAGCTCCTACGAGCAGTACTTC. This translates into CSASPGSSYEQYF.

The CDR3, as DNA: TGTGCCAGCACACCACCGGGCGCGGGAGCTTACGAGCAGTACTTC. Amino acid sequence: CASTPPGAGAYEQYF. This chain links TRBV6-2 or TRBV6-3 with TRBJ2-7, with TRBD2 matching over 7 bases. Germline-derived CDR1 and CDR2 are MNHEY and SVGEGT. The CDR3 has 15 residues. The trim removed 7 bases at V and 4 bases at J, leaving 13 bases unmatched.

CDR3 protein: CASSSPGTGFNYGYTF. In DNA form, the CDR3 reads TGCGCCAGCAGCTCTCCCGGGACAGGGTTTAACTATGGCTACACCTTC. The V call is TRBV4-1, the J call TRBJ1-2, with 9 bases identical to TRBD1. Germline loops: CDR1 MGHRA, CDR2 YSYEKL. This CDR3 spans 16 amino acids. V lost 5 bases to trimming and J lost 1 base; unmatched junction nucleotides: 8.

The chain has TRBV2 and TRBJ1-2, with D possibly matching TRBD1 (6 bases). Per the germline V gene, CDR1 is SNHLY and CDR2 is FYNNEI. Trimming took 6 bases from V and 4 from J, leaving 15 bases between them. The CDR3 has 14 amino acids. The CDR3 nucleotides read TGTGCCAGCAGCCAGGGGTATTTCTCCTATGGCTACACCTTC. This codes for CASSQGYFSYGYTF.

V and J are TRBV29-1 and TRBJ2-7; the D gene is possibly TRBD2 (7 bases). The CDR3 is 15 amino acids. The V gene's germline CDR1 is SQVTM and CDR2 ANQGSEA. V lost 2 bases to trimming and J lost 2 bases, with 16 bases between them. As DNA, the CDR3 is TGCAGCGTTGAACATCGGGGGGCGACCCCCTACGAGCAGTACTTC. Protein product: CSVEHRGATPYEQYF.

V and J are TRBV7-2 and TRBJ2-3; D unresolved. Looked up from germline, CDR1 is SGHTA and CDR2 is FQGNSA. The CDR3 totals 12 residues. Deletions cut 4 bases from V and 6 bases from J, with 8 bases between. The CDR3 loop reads CASSSSRDTQYF. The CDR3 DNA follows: TGTGCCAGCAGCTCTTCCCGGGATACGCAGTATTTT.

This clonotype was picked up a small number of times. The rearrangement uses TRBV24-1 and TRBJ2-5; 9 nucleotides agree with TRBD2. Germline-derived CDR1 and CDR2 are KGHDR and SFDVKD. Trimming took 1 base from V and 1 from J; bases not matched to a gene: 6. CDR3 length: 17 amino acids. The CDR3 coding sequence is TGTGCCACCAGTGATTTTCGGGCTAGCGGGGTCCAAGAGACCCAGTACTTC. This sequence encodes CATSDFRASGVQETQYF.

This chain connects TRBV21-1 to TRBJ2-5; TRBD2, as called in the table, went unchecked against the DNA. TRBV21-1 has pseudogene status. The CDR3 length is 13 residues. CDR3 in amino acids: CASSKKGWETQYF. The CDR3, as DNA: TGTGCCAGCAGCAAAAAGGGCTGGGAGACCCAGTACTTC.

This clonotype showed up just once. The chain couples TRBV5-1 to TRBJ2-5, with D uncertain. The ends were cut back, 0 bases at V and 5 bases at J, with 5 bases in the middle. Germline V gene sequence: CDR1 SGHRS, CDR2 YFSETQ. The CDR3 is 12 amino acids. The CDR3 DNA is TGCGCCAGCAGCTTGGACTGGGAGACCCAGTACTTC. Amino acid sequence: CASSLDWETQYF. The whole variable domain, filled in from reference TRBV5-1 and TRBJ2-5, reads KAGVTQTPRYLIKTRGQQVTLSCSPISGHRSVSWYQQTPGQGLQFLFEYFSETQRNKGNFPGRFSGRQFSNSRSEMNVSTLELGDSALYLCASSLDWETQYFGPGTRLLVL.

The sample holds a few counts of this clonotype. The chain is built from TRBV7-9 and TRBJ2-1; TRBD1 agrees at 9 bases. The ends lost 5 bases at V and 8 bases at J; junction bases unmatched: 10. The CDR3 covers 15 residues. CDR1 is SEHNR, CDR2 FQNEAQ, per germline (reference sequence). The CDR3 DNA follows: TGTGCCAGCAGCCCCCGACAGGGGGTGTTCTATGAGCAGTTCTTC. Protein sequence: CASSPRQGVFYEQFF.

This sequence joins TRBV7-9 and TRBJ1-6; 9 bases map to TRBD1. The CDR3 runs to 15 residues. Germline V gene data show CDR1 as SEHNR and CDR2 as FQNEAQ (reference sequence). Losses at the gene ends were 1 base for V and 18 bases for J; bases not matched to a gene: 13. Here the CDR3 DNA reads TGTGCCAGCAGCTTAGTTGGGCGGGACAGGGAACGCCCCCACTTT. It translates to CASSLVGRDRERPHF.

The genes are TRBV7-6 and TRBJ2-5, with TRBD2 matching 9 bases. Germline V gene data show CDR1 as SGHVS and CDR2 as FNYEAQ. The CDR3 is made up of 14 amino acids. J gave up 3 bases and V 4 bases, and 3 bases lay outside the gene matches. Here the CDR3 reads CASSSKRGEETQYF. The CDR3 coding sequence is TGTGCCAGCAGCTCGAAGCGGGGGGAAGAGACCCAGTACTTC.

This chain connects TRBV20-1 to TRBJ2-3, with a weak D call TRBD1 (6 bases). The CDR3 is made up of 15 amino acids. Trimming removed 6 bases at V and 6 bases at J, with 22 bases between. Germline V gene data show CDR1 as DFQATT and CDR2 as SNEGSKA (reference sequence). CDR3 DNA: TGCAGTGCCTTAATAGGGGGTAGGGCTACTGATACGCAGTATTTT. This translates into CSALIGGRATDTQYF.

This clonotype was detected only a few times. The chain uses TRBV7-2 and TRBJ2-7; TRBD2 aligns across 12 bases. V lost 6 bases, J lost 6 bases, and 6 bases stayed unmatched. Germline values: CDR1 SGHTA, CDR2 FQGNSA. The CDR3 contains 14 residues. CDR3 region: CASSRRTSGVEQYF. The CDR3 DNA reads TGTGCCAGCAGTCGAAGGACTAGCGGGGTCGAGCAGTACTTC.